The present T cell receptor (beta chain) was sequenced within a study of cytomegalovirus exposure and HLA in healthy donors. Regarding this clone: Its antigen is not known.

In germline, CDR1 is SGHRS, CDR2 YFSETQ. The CDR3 is 15 residues long. Between the trimmed V and J ends, which lost 0 bases and 1 base, there was a span of 10 bases. Study findings and constraints: A later analysis linked a missense DCLRE1C variant to TCR beta V- and J-gene trimming. Using a false discovery rate of 0.05, a later analysis showed that around 16,000 TCR beta sequences were associated with HLA alleles. As a later analysis revealed, the rate of TCR association differed by HLA locus, with DRB1 most and HLA-C fewest.

PCR was performed using 60 Vbeta and 13 Jbeta primers. The table came from immunoSEQ multiplex PCR; TCRdb's copy has only in-frame clones and leaves some out. The data hold around 210,000 clones, with roughly 78% observed a single time. The sequenced material came from PBMCs. The J gene is TRBJ1-2, the V gene TRBV5-1; D might be TRBD1 (5 bases). This receptor was obtained from a boy aged 10-17 years in good health and CMV-seronegative. The CDR3 sequence: CASSLEYRSNYGYTF. CDR3 in DNA: TGCGCCAGCAGCTTGGAATACAGGAGTAACTATGGCTACACCTTC.